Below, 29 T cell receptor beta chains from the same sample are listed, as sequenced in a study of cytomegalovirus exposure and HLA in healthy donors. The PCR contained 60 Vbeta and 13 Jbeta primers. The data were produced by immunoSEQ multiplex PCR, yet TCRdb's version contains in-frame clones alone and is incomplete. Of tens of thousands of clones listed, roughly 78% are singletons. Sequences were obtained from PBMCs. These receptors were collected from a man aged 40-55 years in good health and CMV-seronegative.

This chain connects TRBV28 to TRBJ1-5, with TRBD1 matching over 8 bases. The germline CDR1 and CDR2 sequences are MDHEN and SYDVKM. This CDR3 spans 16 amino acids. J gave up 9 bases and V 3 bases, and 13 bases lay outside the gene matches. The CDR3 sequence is CASSFGTGGTGRPQHF. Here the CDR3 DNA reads TGTGCCAGCAGTTTCGGGACAGGCGGAACAGGTCGGCCCCAGCATTTT.

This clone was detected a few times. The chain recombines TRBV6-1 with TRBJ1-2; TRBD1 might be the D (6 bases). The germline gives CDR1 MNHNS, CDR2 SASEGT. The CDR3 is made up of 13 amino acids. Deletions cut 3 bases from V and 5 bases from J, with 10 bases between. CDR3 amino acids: CASSEGAAYGYTF. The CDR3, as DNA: TGTGCCAGCAGTGAGGGGGCCGCGTATGGCTACACCTTC.

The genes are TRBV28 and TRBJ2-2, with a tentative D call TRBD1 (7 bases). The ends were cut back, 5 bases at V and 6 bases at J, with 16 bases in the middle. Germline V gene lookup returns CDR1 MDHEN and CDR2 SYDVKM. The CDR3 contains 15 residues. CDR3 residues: CASSIYRGGPGELFF. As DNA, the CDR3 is TGTGCCAGCAGTATCTACAGGGGAGGCCCCGGGGAGCTGTTTTTT. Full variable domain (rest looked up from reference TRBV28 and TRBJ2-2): DVKVTQSSRYLVKRTGEKVFLECVQDMDHENMFWYRQDPGLGLRLIYFSYDVKMKEKGDIPEGYSVSREKKERFSLILESASTNQTSMYLCASSIYRGGPGELFFGEGSRLTVL.

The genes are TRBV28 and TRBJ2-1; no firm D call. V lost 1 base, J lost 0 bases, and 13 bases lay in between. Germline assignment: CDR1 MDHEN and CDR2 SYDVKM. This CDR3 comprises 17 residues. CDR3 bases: TGTGCCAGCAGTTTATTAGGAGCTAGTCCCTCCTACAATGAGCAGTTCTTC. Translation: CASSLLGASPSYNEQFF. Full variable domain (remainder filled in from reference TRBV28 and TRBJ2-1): DVKVTQSSRYLVKRTGEKVFLECVQDMDHENMFWYRQDPGLGLRLIYFSYDVKMKEKGDIPEGYSVSREKKERFSLILESASTNQTSMYLCASSLLGASPSYNEQFFGPGTRLTVL.

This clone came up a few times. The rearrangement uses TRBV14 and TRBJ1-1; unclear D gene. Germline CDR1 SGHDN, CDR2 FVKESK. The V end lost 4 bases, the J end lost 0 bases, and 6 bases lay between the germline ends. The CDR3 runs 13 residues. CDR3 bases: TGTGCCAGCAGCCCCCAGATGAACACTGAAGCTTTCTTT. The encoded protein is CASSPQMNTEAFF.

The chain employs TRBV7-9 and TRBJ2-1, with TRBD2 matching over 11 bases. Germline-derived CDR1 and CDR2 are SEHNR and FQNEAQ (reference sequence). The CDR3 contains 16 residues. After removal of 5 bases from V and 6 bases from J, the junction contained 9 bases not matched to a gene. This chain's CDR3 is CASSIYSGGAPNEQFF. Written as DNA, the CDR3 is TGTGCCAGCAGCATCTATAGCGGGGGGGCCCCCAATGAGCAGTTCTTC.

For the CDR3, the DNA is TGTGCCAGCAGCTTGAGCGGGCAGGGCTATAATTCACCCCTCCACTTT. It is translated as CASSLSGQGYNSPLHF. The chain couples TRBV5-6 to TRBJ1-6, with D possibly TRBD1 on 5 matching bases. V gave up 1 base and J gave up 3 bases, with 11 bases separating them. This CDR3 is 16 amino acids long. Looked up from germline, CDR1 is SGHDT and CDR2 is YYEEEE.

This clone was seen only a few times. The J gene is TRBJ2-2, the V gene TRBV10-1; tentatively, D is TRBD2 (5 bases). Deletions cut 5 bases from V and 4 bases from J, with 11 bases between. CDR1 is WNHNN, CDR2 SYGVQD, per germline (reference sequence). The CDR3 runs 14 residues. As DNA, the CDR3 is TGCGCCAGCAGTCCCGGGGAAGGCACCGGGGAGCTGTTTTTT. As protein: CASSPGEGTGELFF.

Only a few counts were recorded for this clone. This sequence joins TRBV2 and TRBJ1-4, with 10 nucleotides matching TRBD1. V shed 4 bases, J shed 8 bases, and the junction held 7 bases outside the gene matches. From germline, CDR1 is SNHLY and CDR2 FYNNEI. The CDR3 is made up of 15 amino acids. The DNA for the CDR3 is TGTGCCAGCAGTGGAGGTGGACAGGGGGGCGAAAAACTGTTTTTT. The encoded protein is CASSGGGQGGEKLFF.

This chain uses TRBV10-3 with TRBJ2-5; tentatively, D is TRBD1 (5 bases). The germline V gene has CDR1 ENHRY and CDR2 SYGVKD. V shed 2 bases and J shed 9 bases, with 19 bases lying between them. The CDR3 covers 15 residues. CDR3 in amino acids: CAISERLTGSWAQYF. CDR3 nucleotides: TGTGCCATCAGTGAGCGACTTACAGGCTCCTGGGCCCAGTACTTC.

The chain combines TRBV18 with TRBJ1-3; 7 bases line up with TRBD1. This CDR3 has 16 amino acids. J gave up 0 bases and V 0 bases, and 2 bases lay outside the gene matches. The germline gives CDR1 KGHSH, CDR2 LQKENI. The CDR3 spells CASSPPTGLSGNTIYF. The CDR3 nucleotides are TGTGCCAGCTCACCACCGACAGGGCTCTCTGGAAACACCATATATTTT.

The CDR3 DNA reads as TGTGCCAGCAGTGTAGGGGGGACAGATCTCTATGGCTACACCTTC. As protein: CASSVGGTDLYGYTF. This rearrangement joins TRBV2 to TRBJ1-2; 7 bases are a match to TRBD1. Losses at the gene ends were 4 bases for V and 4 bases for J; bases not matched to a gene: 9. The length of the CDR3 is 15 residues. Germline assignment: CDR1 SNHLY and CDR2 FYNNEI.

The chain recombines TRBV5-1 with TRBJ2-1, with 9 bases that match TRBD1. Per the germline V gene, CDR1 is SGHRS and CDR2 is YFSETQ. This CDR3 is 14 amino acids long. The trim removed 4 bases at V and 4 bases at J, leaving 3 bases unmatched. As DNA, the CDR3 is TGCGCCAGCAGCGGGGACAGGGCATACAATGAGCAGTTCTTC. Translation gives CASSGDRAYNEQFF.

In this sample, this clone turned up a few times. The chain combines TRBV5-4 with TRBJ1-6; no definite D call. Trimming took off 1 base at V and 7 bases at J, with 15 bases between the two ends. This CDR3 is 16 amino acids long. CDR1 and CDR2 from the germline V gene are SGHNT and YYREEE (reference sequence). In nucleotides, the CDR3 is TGTGCCAGCAGCTTGCCAGGAGTCGGGGTCAATTCACCCCTCCACTTT. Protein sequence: CASSLPGVGVNSPLHF.

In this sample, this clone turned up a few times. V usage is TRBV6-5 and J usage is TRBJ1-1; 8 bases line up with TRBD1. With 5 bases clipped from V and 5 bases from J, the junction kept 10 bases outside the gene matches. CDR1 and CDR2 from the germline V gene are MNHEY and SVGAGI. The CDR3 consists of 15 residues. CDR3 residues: CASSRHQGARTEAFF. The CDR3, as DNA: TGTGCCAGCAGTCGGCACCAGGGGGCGAGAACTGAAGCTTTCTTT.

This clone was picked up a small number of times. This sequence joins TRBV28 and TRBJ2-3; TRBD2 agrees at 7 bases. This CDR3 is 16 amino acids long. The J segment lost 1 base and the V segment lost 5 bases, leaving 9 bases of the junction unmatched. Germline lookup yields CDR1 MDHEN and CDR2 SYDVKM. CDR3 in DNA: TGTGCCAGCAGTCTCCTAGCGGTAAACCGCACAGATACGCAGTATTTT. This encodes CASSLLAVNRTDTQYF.

Written as DNA, the CDR3 is TGTGCCAGCAGTGAGCAGGGAAAGGGGACTGAAGCTTTCTTT. Amino acids: CASSEQGKGTEAFF. The J gene is TRBJ1-1, the V gene TRBV2; possible D gene TRBD1, 5 bases. Trimming took 3 bases from V and 5 from J, leaving 13 bases between them. The CDR3 is 14 residues long. Germline values: CDR1 SNHLY, CDR2 FYNNEI.

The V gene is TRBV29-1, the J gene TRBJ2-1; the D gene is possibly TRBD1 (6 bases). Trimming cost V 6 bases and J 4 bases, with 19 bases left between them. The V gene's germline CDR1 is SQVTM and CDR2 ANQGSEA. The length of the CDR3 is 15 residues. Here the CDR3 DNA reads TGCAGCGTAATGGGGACAACGGGCGTTTACAATGAGCAGTTCTTC. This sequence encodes CSVMGTTGVYNEQFF.

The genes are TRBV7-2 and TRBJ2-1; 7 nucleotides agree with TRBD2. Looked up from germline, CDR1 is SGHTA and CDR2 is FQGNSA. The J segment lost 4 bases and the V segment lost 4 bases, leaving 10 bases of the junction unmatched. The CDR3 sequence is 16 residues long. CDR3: CASSSTGTILYNEQFF. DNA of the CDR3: TGTGCCAGCAGCTCGACCGGGACTATACTATACAATGAGCAGTTCTTC. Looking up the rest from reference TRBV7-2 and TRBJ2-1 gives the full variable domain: GAGVSQSPSNKVTEKGKDVELRCDPISGHTALYWYRQSLGQGLEFLIYFQGNSAPDKSGLPSDRFSAERTGGSVSTLTIQRTQQEDSAVYLCASSSTGTILYNEQFFGPGTRLTVL.

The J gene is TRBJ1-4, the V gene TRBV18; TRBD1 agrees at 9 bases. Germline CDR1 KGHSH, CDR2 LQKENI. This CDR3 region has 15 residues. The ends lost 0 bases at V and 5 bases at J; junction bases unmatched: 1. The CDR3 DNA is TGTGCCAGCTCACCACCTGGGACAGGGAATGAAAAACTGTTTTTT. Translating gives CASSPPGTGNEKLFF. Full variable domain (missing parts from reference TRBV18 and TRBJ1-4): NAGVMQNPRHLVRRRGQEARLRCSPMKGHSHVYWYRQLPEEGLKFMVYLQKENIIDESGMPKERFSAEFPKEGPSILRIQQVVRGDSAAYFCASSPPGTGNEKLFFGSGTQLSVL.

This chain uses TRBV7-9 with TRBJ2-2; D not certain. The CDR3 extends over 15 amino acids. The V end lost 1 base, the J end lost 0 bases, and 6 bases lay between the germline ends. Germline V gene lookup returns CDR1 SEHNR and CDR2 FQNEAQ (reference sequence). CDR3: CASSLVATNTGELFF. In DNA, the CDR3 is TGTGCCAGCAGCTTAGTGGCCACGAACACCGGGGAGCTGTTTTTT.

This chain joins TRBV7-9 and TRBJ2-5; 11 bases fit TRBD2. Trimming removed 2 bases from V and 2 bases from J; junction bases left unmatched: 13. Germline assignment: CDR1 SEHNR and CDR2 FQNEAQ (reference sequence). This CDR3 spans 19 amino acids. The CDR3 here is CASSLPLAGGLSLQETQYF. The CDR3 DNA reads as TGTGCCAGCAGCTTACCTCTAGCGGGGGGCCTGAGCTTACAAGAGACCCAGTACTTC.

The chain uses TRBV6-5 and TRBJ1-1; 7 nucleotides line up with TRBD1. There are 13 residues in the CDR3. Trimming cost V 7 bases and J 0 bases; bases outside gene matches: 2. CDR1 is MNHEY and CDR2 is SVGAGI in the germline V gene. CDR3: CASKTGMNTEAFF. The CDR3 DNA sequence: TGTGCCAGCAAGACAGGGATGAACACTGAAGCTTTCTTT.

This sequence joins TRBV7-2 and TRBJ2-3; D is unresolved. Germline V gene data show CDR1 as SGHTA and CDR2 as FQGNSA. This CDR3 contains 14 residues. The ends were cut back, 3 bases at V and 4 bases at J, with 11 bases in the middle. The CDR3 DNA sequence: TGTGCCAGCAGCTTCAAGACTGGCCCAGATACGCAGTATTTT. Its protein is CASSFKTGPDTQYF.

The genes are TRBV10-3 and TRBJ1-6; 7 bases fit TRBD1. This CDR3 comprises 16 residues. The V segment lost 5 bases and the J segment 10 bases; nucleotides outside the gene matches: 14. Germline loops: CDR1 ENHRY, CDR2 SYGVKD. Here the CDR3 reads CAISPNDGQARSPLHF. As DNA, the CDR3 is TGTGCCATCAGTCCAAACGATGGACAGGCCCGGTCACCCCTCCACTTT.

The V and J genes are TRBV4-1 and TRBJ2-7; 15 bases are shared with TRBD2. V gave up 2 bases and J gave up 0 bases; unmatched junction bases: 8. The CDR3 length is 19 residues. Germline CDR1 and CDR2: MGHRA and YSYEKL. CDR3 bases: TGCGCCAGCAGCCAACCTGGACTAGCGGGGGGGAAATTCTCCTACGAGCAGTACTTC. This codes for CASSQPGLAGGKFSYEQYF.

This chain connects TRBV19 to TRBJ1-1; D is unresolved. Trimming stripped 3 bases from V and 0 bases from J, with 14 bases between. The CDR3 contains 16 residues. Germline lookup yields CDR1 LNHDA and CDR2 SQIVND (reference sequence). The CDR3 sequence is CASSIRTGGMNTEAFF. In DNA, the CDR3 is TGTGCCAGTAGTATCCGGACGGGAGGCATGAACACTGAAGCTTTCTTT.

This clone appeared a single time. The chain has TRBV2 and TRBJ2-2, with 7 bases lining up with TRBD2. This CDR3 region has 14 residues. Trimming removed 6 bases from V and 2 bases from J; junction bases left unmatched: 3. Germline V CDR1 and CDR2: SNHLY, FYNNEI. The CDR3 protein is CASRLAENTGELFF. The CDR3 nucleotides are TGTGCCAGCAGGCTAGCGGAAAACACCGGGGAGCTGTTTTTT.

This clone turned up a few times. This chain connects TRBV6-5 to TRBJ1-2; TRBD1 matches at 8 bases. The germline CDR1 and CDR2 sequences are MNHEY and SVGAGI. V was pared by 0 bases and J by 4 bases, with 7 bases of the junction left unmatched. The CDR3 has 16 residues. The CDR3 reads CASSYSTGEAFYGYTF. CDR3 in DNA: TGTGCCAGCAGTTACTCGACAGGGGAGGCTTTCTATGGCTACACCTTC.